This T cell receptor (beta chain) was captured by sequencing in a study of blood T cell repertoires in COVID-19. The data were produced by immunoSEQ multiplex PCR, yet TCRdb's version contains in-frame clones alone and is incomplete. This sample has hundreds of thousands of clones, with around nine tenths found just once. Germline CDR1 reads KGHSH; CDR2 reads LQKENI. The CDR3 has 15 residues. V was pared by 2 bases and J by 3 bases, with 11 bases between. V usage is TRBV18 and J usage is TRBJ1-5, with no clear D. The sample was peripheral blood. This clonotype was obtained from a woman aged 40 to 49 who had recovered from COVID-19. The CDR3 loop is CASSPGGFYNQPQHF. In nucleotides, the CDR3 is TGTGCCAGCTCACCAGGAGGGTTTTACAATCAGCCCCAGCATTTT.